This entry lists 21 T cell receptor beta chains sequenced from one sample in a study of blood T cell repertoires in COVID-19. Some clones are missing from TCRdb's copy, which holds only in-frame ones; the method was immunoSEQ multiplex PCR. The sample carries 110,000 to 150,000 clones, about 80% recorded once. Sequencing was performed on PBMCs or T cells enriched from blood (not recorded which). The receptors were gathered from a woman aged 45-65 years who had recovered from COVID-19.

The rearrangement joins TRBV28 to TRBJ2-2, with TRBD2 matching 8 bases. The germline gives CDR1 MDHEN, CDR2 SYDVKM. The trim removed 5 bases at V and 1 base at J, leaving 6 bases unmatched. The CDR3 loop spans 16 amino acids. The CDR3 sequence: CASSLMLAGNTGELFF. In nucleotides, the CDR3 is TGTGCCAGCAGTCTCATGCTAGCGGGGAACACCGGGGAGCTGTTTTTT.

This chain joins TRBV27 and TRBJ2-3; 7 bases map to TRBD1. The CDR3 length is 15 residues. V lost 6 bases and J lost 0; bases outside the gene matches: 6. Germline-derived CDR1 and CDR2 are MNHEY and SMNVEV (reference sequence). The CDR3 DNA reads TGTGCCAGCAGCGACAGGGCTAGTAGCACAGATACGCAGTATTTT. Protein: CASSDRASSTDTQYF.

V usage is TRBV3-1 (or the pseudogene TRBV3-2) and J usage is TRBJ2-1; TRBD1 is a possible D gene (6 bases). V was clipped by 10 bases and J by 9 bases, with 19 bases between them. Germline loops: CDR1 LGHDT, CDR2 YNNKEL (reference sequence). CDR3 length equals 13 residues. The CDR3 is CATGTPEIFEQFF. CDR3 nucleotide sequence: TGTGCCACCGGGACACCCGAAATCTTTGAGCAGTTCTTC.

To note about this clone: Other DNA sequences in the same sample also yield this CDR3. The genes are TRBV10-3 and TRBJ2-3; 12 bases line up with TRBD2. Looked up from germline, CDR1 is ENHRY and CDR2 is SYGVKD. V trimming: 2 bases; J trimming: 2 bases; junction bases outside the gene matches: 2. The length of the CDR3 is 16 residues. CDR3 sequence: CAISEGLAGITDTQYF. The CDR3, as DNA: TGTGCCATCAGTGAGGGACTAGCGGGAATCACAGATACGCAGTATTTT.

The rearrangement joins TRBV28 to TRBJ1-2; D unresolved. With 2 bases removed from V and 0 bases from J, the gap between germline ends came to 10 bases. Germline lookup yields CDR1 MDHEN and CDR2 SYDVKM. The CDR3 is 15 residues long. CDR3 DNA: TGTGCCAGCAGTTTAGGAGGGCCTCCTAACTATGGCTACACCTTC. It encodes CASSLGGPPNYGYTF.

The V gene is TRBV15, the J gene TRBJ1-5; a possible D gene is TRBD1 (5 bases). CDR1 is LNHNV and CDR2 is YYDKDF in the germline V gene (reference sequence). This CDR3 has 13 residues. The V end lost 4 bases, the J end lost 6 bases, and 10 bases lay between the germline ends. The CDR3 coding sequence is TGTGCCACCAGCACCGGGGGGGGTCAGCCCCAGCATTTT. It is translated as CATSTGGGQPQHF.

The gene calls are TRBV5-5 and TRBJ2-7; 10 nucleotides agree with TRBD2. The CDR3 contains 18 residues. J gave up 3 bases and V 0 bases, and 12 bases lay outside the gene matches. Germline CDR1 is SGHKS and CDR2 is YYEKEE (reference sequence). The CDR3 sequence: CASSLGLAGAPDLYEQYF. The CDR3 DNA reads as TGTGCCAGCAGCTTGGGGCTAGCGGGGGCTCCTGACCTCTACGAGCAGTACTTC.

This clone was counted between two and nine times. V is TRBV6-6 and J is TRBJ1-5, with TRBD1 as a possible D gene (6 bases). There are 15 residues in the CDR3. The germline V and J ends were trimmed by 4 bases and 2 bases, with 12 bases remaining between them. The germline gives CDR1 MNHNY, CDR2 SVGAGI (reference sequence). CDR3 protein: CASSSRGSGNQPQHF. CDR3 nucleotides: TGTGCCAGCAGTTCCAGGGGTTCGGGCAATCAGCCCCAGCATTTT.

The CDR3 DNA follows: TGTGCCAGCAGTTTATTGGCGGGAAACTATGGCTACACCTTC. Residues: CASSLLAGNYGYTF. This rearrangement joins TRBV28 to TRBJ1-2; D unresolved. Germline V gene lookup returns CDR1 MDHEN and CDR2 SYDVKM. The CDR3 extends over 14 amino acids. Trimming pared 1 base from V and 2 bases from J, leaving 8 bases between.

The chain combines TRBV10-3 with TRBJ2-7; 8 bases line up with TRBD1. The CDR3 is 15 residues long. Losses at the gene ends were 11 bases for V and 7 bases for J; bases not matched to a gene: 19. In germline, CDR1 is ENHRY, CDR2 SYGVKD. CDR3 in amino acids: CASQGERTGTLEQYF. Written as DNA, the CDR3 is TGTGCCTCTCAAGGGGAGAGGACAGGGACTTTGGAGCAGTACTTC.

This clone came up once. V gene TRBV6-5 combines with J gene TRBJ1-5; the match to TRBD1 covers 11 bases. The CDR3 runs to 13 residues. The germline gives CDR1 MNHEY, CDR2 SVGAGI. V shed 6 bases, J shed 9 bases, and the junction held 4 bases outside the gene matches. CDR3 region: CASRDRGRGPQHF. CDR3 sequence (DNA): TGTGCCAGCAGGGACAGGGGGCGAGGGCCCCAGCATTTT.

The J gene is TRBJ1-6, the V gene TRBV5-6; D is perhaps TRBD1 (5 bases). CDR3 length equals 16 residues. Germline V lookup: CDR1 SGHDT, CDR2 YYEEEE. Trimming removed 0 bases at V and 10 bases at J, with 17 bases between. The CDR3 protein is CASSLGQGGRWSPLHF. The CDR3 DNA sequence: TGTGCCAGCAGCTTGGGGCAGGGAGGTAGATGGTCACCCCTCCACTTT. The full variable domain, rest sourced from reference TRBV5-6 and TRBJ1-6, is DAGVTQSPTHLIKTRGQQVTLRCSPKSGHDTVSWYQQALGQGPQFIFQYYEEEERQRGNFPDRFSGHQFPNYSSELNVNALLLGDSALYLCASSLGQGGRWSPLHFGNGTRLTVT.

The chain combines TRBV28 with TRBJ1-1, with TRBD1 matching 7 bases. The CDR3 spans 15 residues. Germline V CDR1 and CDR2: MDHEN, SYDVKM. V gave up 2 bases and J gave up 1 base; unmatched junction bases: 4. The chain's CDR3 is CASSLGQVGNTEAFF. DNA for the CDR3: TGTGCCAGCAGTTTAGGACAGGTGGGGAACACTGAAGCTTTCTTT.

The chain joins TRBV28 to TRBJ1-6; tentatively, D is TRBD1 (6 bases). In germline, CDR1 is MDHEN, CDR2 SYDVKM. Between the trimmed V and J ends, which lost 6 bases and 7 bases, there was a span of 13 bases. CDR3 length: 14 residues. The CDR3: CASSPGQINSPLHF. CDR3 bases: TGTGCCAGCAGCCCGGGACAAATCAATTCACCCCTCCACTTT.

The V and J genes are TRBV5-1 and TRBJ2-3, with D perhaps TRBD1 (7 bases). This CDR3 has 14 amino acids. Between the trimmed V and J ends, which lost 4 bases and 4 bases, there was a span of 13 bases. Per germline, CDR1 SGHRS and CDR2 YFSETQ. Here the CDR3 DNA reads TGCGCCAGCAGCGGTCAGGGGGAGGCAGATACGCAGTATTTT. Its translation: CASSGQGEADTQYF.

This rearrangement joins TRBV13 to TRBJ1-6; D not resolved. Germline V CDR1 and CDR2: PRHDT, FYEKMQ (reference sequence). The CDR3 contains 15 residues. Trimming cost V 3 bases and J 9 bases, with 15 bases left between them. Here the CDR3 DNA reads TGTGCCAGCAGCTTCGCCGGGAGAGGGATTTCACCCCTCCACTTT. This translates into CASSFAGRGISPLHF.

The chain couples TRBV11-3 to TRBJ2-2; TRBD1 might be the D (6 bases). Trimming removed 3 bases from V and 0 bases from J, with 8 bases in between. Germline lookup yields CDR1 SGHNT and CDR2 YENEEA. This CDR3 is built from 15 residues. CDR3 loop: CASSFTGTNTGELFF. The CDR3, as DNA: TGTGCCAGCAGCTTTACAGGGACGAACACCGGGGAGCTGTTTTTT.

The J gene is TRBJ1-5, the V gene TRBV29-1; 11 bases are a match to TRBD1. Germline loops: CDR1 SQVTM, CDR2 ANQGSEA. The CDR3 is made up of 16 amino acids. The J segment lost 2 bases and the V segment lost 6 bases, leaving 9 bases of the junction unmatched. CDR3 nucleotides: TGCAGCGTCTCGTTCGGGACAGGGGGGCGCAATCAGCCCCAGCATTTT. It translates to CSVSFGTGGRNQPQHF.

There are many counts of this clone. The rearrangement uses TRBV6-5 and TRBJ1-2, with D possibly matching TRBD1 (5 bases). In germline, CDR1 is MNHEY, CDR2 SVGAGI. V was cut by 2 bases and J by 4 bases, with 11 bases left in between. The CDR3 runs 14 residues. In DNA form, the CDR3 reads TGTGCCAGCAGTTACGCCAGGGAGGGCTATGGCTACACCTTC. Translation gives CASSYAREGYGYTF.

The genes are TRBV27 and TRBJ2-5, with D tentatively TRBD1 (5 bases). The CDR3 covers 16 residues. The V gene lost 5 bases and the J gene lost 5 bases, with 21 bases spanning the gap. Germline CDR1 is MNHEY and CDR2 is SMNVEV (reference sequence). CDR3 bases: TGTGCCAGCAGTCCAAGCCTGGGGCAGAGGTCCGAGACCCAGTACTTC. This gives the protein CASSPSLGQRSETQYF.

The gene calls are TRBV12-3 or TRBV12-4 and TRBJ2-7; the match to TRBD1 covers 8 bases. This CDR3 comprises 12 residues. V lost 7 bases to trimming and J lost 5 bases; unmatched junction nucleotides: 4. CDR3 bases: TGTGCCAGCACCCTACAGGGGGACGAGCAGTACTTC. This encodes CASTLQGDEQYF.